This TCR beta chain was recovered during a study of OX40 agonist ivuxolimab in advanced cancers. The overall study: Patients assigned to dose escalation were diagnosed with hepatocellular carcinoma, melanoma, renal cell or head and neck cancer. Those enrolled were roughly 80% male, with a mean age of 60 years and ages from roughly 20 to 90. Findings and caveats of the study: Partial responders at 0.1-3.0 mg/kg had among the lowest clonal expansion.

Remarks on this clone: The antigen is not known.

The data were produced by immunoSEQ multiplex PCR, yet TCRdb's version contains in-frame clones alone and is incomplete. The top ten clones hold around 5% of a sample with tens of thousands of clones, about 73% of them seen once. The sequence came from an adult with an advanced solid tumor such as melanoma, head and neck, liver or kidney cancer. Sequenced material: CD4+ or CD8+ T cells sorted from blood, taken in a trial of the OX40 agonist ivuxolimab.

The CDR3 reads CASKGGDSYEQYF. The CDR3 DNA is TGTGCCAGCAAAGGCGGGGACTCCTACGAGCAGTACTTC. J is TRBJ2-7 and V is TRBV6-5; possible D gene TRBD2, 6 bases. Germline CDR1 and CDR2: MNHEY and SVGAGI. The V gene lost 7 bases and the J gene lost 0 bases, with 10 bases spanning the gap. There are 13 residues in the CDR3.